A selection of T cell receptor beta chains follows, all from one sample in a study of blood T cell repertoires in COVID-19. Sequencing used immunoSEQ multiplex PCR; TCRdb keeps in-frame clones, though not all of them. The sample yields some 200,000 clones, approximately 89% seen once. The source material was peripheral blood. These TCRs come from a man aged 70-80 years with acute or convalescent COVID-19. The CDR3 runs from the conserved cysteine through the conserved F or W. A D gene is named only where the DNA matches it firmly. Only some rows state a clone size, as once, few, many or a class for expanded clones.

D gene | clone size | J gene | V gene | CDR3 protein | CDR3 DNA
TRBD2 | once | TRBJ2-3 | TRBV28 | CASSLSGGGVTDTQYF | TGTGCCAGCAGTCTGTCGGGGGGGGGAGTCACAGATACGCAGTATTTT
TRBD1 | once | TRBJ1-5 | TRBV27 | CASSFRQEGAGNQPQHF | TGTGCCAGCAGTTTCCGGCAGGAGGGGGCCGGCAATCAGCCCCAGCATTTT
TRBD1 | - | TRBJ2-7 | TRBV11-2 | CASSLAPPDRGSDEQYF | TGTGCCAGCAGCTTAGCTCCCCCCGACAGGGGGAGTGACGAGCAGTACTTC
TRBD2 | - | TRBJ2-1 | TRBV5-1 | CASSRTSGGNEQFF | TGCGCCAGCAGCCGGACTAGCGGAGGCAATGAGCAGTTCTTC
TRBD2 | - | TRBJ2-7 | TRBV28 | CASSTTSGSLYEQYF | TGTGCCAGCAGTACTACTAGCGGGAGCCTCTACGAGCAGTACTTC
- | - | TRBJ1-1 | TRBV5-1 | CASSRGGTSETEAFF | TGCGCCAGCAGCCGAGGGGGAACTAGCGAGACTGAAGCTTTCTTT
- | - | TRBJ2-2 | TRBV20-1 | CSASTDNTGELFF | TGCAGTGCTAGTACAGATAACACCGGGGAGCTGTTTTTT
- | once | TRBJ1-1 | TRBV28 | CASTYWNTEAFF | TGTGCCAGCACTTACTGGAACACTGAAGCTTTCTTT
TRBD2 | - | TRBJ2-7 | TRBV7-9 | CASSLVGTTYEQYF | TGTGCCAGCAGCTTAGTAGGGACTACCTACGAGCAGTACTTC
- | once | TRBJ1-5 | TRBV6-1 | CASSDRGRNQPQHF | TGTGCCAGCAGTGACAGGGGTAGGAATCAGCCCCAGCATTTT
TRBD1 | - | TRBJ2-7 | TRBV6-5 | CATGTGKAYEQYF | TGTGCCACCGGGACAGGGAAAGCCTACGAGCAGTACTTC
- | - | TRBJ2-1 | TRBV4-2 | CASSQTSLSYNEQFF | TGTGCCAGCAGCCAAACTAGCCTTTCCTACAATGAGCAGTTCTTC
- | once | TRBJ2-3 | TRBV7-3 | CASSFGASTDTQYF | TGTGCCAGCAGCTTCGGAGCTAGCACAGATACGCAGTATTTT
- | - | TRBJ2-1 | TRBV3-1/TRBV3-2 | CASSHPWETFF | TGTGCCAGCAGCCATCCGTGGGAGACGTTCTTC
- | - | TRBJ2-5 | TRBV10-1 | CASSESDSRETQYF | TGCGCCAGCAGTGAATCGGACAGTCGGGAGACCCAGTACTTC
- | - | TRBJ1-1 | TRBV7-3 | CASSWTMNTEAFF | TGTGCCAGCAGCTGGACAATGAACACTGAAGCTTTCTTT
TRBD2 | - | TRBJ2-7 | TRBV5-4 | CASSLSSGTSYEQYF | TGTGCCAGCAGCTTGTCTAGCGGGACATCCTACGAGCAGTACTTC
- | once | TRBJ2-2 | TRBV19 | CASSMLRQNTGELFF | TGTGCCAGTAGTATGTTGCGGCAGAACACCGGGGAGCTGTTTTTT
- | - | TRBJ1-2 | TRBV6-6 | CASSSSALWRYTF | TGTGCCAGCAGTTCCTCAGCCCTATGGCGGTACACCTTC
- | - | TRBJ2-5 | TRBV18 | CASSPRGVYQETQYF | TGTGCCAGCTCACCACGCGGGGTCTACCAAGAGACCCAGTACTTC
- | - | TRBJ1-1 | TRBV5-4 | CASSLGGRTEAFF | TGTGCCAGCAGCCTGGGGGGGAGGACTGAAGCTTTCTTT
- | - | TRBJ1-2 | TRBV15 | CATSNQGNYGYTF | TGTGCCACCAGCAACCAGGGGAACTATGGCTACACCTTC
- | - | TRBJ2-7 | TRBV6-1 | CASSEDTAYEQYF | TGTGCCAGCAGTGAGGACACGGCCTACGAGCAGTACTTC
- | - | TRBJ2-2 | TRBV11-3 | CASSFTRNTGELFF | TGTGCCAGCAGCTTTACACGGAACACCGGGGAGCTGTTTTTT
- | once | TRBJ2-1 | TRBV3-1/TRBV3-2 | CASSQDSAYNEQFF | TGTGCCAGCAGCCAAGATTCGGCCTACAATGAGCAGTTCTTC
- | once | TRBJ2-3 | TRBV6-5 | CASSSTLGETQYF | TGTGCCAGCAGCTCGACTTTGGGAGAGACGCAGTATTTT
TRBD1 | - | TRBJ2-7 | TRBV6-6 | CASSPPSGPGQGNEQYF | TGTGCCAGCAGTCCTCCCTCCGGCCCGGGACAGGGTAACGAGCAGTACTTC
- | - | TRBJ2-2 | TRBV5-4 | CASRRDTGELFF | TGTGCCAGCAGACGGGACACCGGGGAGCTGTTTTTT
- | - | TRBJ1-2 | TRBV19 | CASSRVTYGYTF | TGTGCCAGTAGCCGAGTCACCTATGGCTACACCTTC
- | - | TRBJ1-5 | TRBV12-3/TRBV12-4 | CASSRSGNQPQHF | TGTGCCAGCAGCAGATCGGGGAATCAGCCCCAGCATTTT
TRBD1 | - | TRBJ2-1 | TRBV4-3 | CASSQEVGSSGTGDNEQFF | TGCGCCAGCAGCCAAGAAGTCGGAAGTTCCGGGACAGGCGACAATGAGCAGTTCTTC
TRBD1 | - | TRBJ1-1 | TRBV3-1/TRBV3-2 | CASSQTGVRGWDTEAFF | TGTGCCAGCAGCCAAACAGGAGTCAGGGGGTGGGACACTGAAGCTTTCTTT
- | - | TRBJ1-2 | TRBV10-2 | CASSGLNRDGYTF | TGCGCCAGCAGTGGACTTAACAGGGACGGCTACACCTTC